This TCR beta chain was identified during a study of radiotherapy plus CTLA-4 blockade in lung cancer. Only in-frame clones appear in the TCRdb table, and some are missing; sequencing was by immunoSEQ multiplex PCR. The table records 60,000 or so clones, around 80% of them present only once. This clone has a count of ten or more. Its cognate antigen is unknown. Study observations and caveats: Reportedly, early blood T cell clone dynamics best predicted response, with interferon-beta.

Chemo-refractory metastatic non-small-cell lung cancer patients were treated with focal radiation plus CTLA-4 blockade with ipilimumab. Sequenced here: peripheral blood, sampled from a patient treated with radiotherapy plus ipilimumab. The sequence derives from a human donor with non-small cell lung cancer who had a partial response to radiotherapy plus ipilimumab.

DNA for the CDR3: TGTGCCAGCAGTTTATGGTCCGTCGACTATGGCTACACCTTC. This translates into CASSLWSVDYGYTF. The rearrangement joins TRBV28 to TRBJ1-2; D is unclear. V was clipped by 0 bases and J by 3 bases, with 8 bases between them. Looked up from germline, CDR1 is MDHEN and CDR2 is SYDVKM. The CDR3 is 14 residues long.